Each of the 2 T cell receptor beta chains below was sequenced from the same sample in a study of cytomegalovirus exposure and HLA in healthy donors. PCR used 60 Vbeta primers and 13 Jbeta primers. The method was immunoSEQ multiplex PCR; TCRdb's version includes in-frame clones alone and lacks a portion of them. The profile covers around 140,000 clones, with 65% to 85% appearing a single time and 1.5% taken by the ten largest. Material for sequencing was PBMCs. The receptors derive from a woman between 18 and 30 years old in good health and CMV-seronegative.

The rearrangement joins TRBV19 to TRBJ2-5, with D possibly being TRBD2 (6 bases). Germline CDR1 is LNHDA and CDR2 is SQIVND (reference sequence). This CDR3 comprises 11 residues. V was pared by 7 bases and J by 4 bases, with 7 bases between. The CDR3 nucleotides read TGTGCCAGTATGGGGGGAGAGACCCAGTACTTC. Translation gives CASMGGETQYF.

The J gene is TRBJ2-1, the V gene TRBV18; 9 bases are shared with TRBD2. This CDR3 is 15 amino acids long. Germline lookup yields CDR1 KGHSH and CDR2 LQKENI. V lost 3 bases and J lost 4; bases outside the gene matches: 4. The CDR3 nucleotides read TGTGCCAGCTCACCGGCGGGAGGGGATTACAATGAGCAGTTCTTC. This gives the protein CASSPAGGDYNEQFF.